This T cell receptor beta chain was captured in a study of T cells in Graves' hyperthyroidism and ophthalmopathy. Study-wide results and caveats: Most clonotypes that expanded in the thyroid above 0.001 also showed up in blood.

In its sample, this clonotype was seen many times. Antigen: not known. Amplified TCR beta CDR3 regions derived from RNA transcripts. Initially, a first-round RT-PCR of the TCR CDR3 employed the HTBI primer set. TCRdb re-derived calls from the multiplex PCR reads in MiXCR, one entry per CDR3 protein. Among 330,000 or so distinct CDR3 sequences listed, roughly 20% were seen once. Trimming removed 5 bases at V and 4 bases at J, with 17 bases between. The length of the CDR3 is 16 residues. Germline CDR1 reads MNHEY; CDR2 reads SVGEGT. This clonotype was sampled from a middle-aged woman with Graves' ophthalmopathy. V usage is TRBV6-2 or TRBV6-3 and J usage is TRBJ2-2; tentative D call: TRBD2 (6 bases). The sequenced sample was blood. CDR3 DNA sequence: TGTGCCAGCAGTACCCAATCGGGACTGTTCACCGGGGAGCTGTTTTTT. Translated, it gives CASSTQSGLFTGELFF.